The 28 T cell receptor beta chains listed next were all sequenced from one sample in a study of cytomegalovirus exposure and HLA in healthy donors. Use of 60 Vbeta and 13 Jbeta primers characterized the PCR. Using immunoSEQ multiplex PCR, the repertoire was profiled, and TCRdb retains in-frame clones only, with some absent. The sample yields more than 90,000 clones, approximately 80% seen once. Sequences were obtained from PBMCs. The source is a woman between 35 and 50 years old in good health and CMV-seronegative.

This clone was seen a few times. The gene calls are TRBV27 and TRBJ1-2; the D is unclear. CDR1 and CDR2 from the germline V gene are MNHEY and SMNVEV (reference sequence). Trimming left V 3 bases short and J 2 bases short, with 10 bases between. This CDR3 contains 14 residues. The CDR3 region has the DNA TGTGCCAGCAGTTTTCAGGATCTAAACTATGGCTACACCTTC. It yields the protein CASSFQDLNYGYTF.

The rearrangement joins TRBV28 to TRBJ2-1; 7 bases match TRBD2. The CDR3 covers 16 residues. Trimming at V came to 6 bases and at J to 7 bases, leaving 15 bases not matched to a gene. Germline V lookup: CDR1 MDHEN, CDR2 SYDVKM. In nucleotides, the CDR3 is TGTGCCAGCAGCCATTCTAGCGGACCTTCCAGGAATGAGCAGTTCTTC. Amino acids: CASSHSSGPSRNEQFF. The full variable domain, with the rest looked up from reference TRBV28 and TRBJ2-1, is DVKVTQSSRYLVKRTGEKVFLECVQDMDHENMFWYRQDPGLGLRLIYFSYDVKMKEKGDIPEGYSVSREKKERFSLILESASTNQTSMYLCASSHSSGPSRNEQFFGPGTRLTVL.

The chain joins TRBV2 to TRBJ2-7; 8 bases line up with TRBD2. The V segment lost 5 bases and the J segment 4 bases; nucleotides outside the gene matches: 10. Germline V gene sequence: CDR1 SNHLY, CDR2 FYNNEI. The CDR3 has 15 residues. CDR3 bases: TGTGCCAGCAGTCCAGGACTAGCTCGTGGATACGAGCAGTACTTC. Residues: CASSPGLARGYEQYF. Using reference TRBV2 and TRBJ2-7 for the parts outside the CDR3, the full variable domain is EPEVTQTPSHQVTQMGQEVILRCVPISNHLYFYWYRQILGQKVEFLVSFYNNEISEKSEIFDDQFSVERPDGSNFTLKIRSTKLEDSAMYFCASSPGLARGYEQYFGPGTRLTVT.

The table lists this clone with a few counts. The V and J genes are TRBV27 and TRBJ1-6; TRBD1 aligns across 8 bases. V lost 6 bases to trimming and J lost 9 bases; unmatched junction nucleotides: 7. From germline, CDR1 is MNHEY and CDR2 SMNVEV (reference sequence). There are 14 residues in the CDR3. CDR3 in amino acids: CASRAGGLISPLHF. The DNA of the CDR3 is TGTGCCAGCAGGGCAGGGGGCCTTATTTCACCCCTCCACTTT.

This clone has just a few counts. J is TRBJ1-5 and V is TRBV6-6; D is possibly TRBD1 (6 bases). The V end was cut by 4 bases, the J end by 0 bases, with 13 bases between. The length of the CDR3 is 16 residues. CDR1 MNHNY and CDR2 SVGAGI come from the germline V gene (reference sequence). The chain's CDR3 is CASSSRQVYSNQPQHF. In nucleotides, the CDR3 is TGTGCCAGCAGTTCGAGACAGGTATATAGCAATCAGCCCCAGCATTTT.

The CDR3: CASSKGGGCNSYEQYF. CDR3 sequence (DNA): TGTGCCAGCAGCAAGGGGGGGGGCTGCAATTCCTACGAGCAGTACTTC. The chain uses TRBV21-1 and TRBJ2-7; TRBD2, the table's D call, lacks a check against the DNA. TRBV21-1 is a known pseudogene. The CDR3 spans 16 residues.

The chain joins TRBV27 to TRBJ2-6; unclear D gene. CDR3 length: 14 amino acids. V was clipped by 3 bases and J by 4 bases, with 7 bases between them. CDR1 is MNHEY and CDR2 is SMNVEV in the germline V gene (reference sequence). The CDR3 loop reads CASSFQAGANVLTF. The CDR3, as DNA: TGTGCCAGCAGTTTTCAAGCAGGGGCCAACGTCCTGACTTTC.

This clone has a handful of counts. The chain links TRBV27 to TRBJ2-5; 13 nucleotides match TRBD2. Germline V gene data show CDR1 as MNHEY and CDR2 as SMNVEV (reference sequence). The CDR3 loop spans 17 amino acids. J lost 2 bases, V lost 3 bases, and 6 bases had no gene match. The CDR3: CASSLGPGLAGQETQYF. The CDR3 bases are TGTGCCAGCAGTTTGGGGCCGGGACTAGCGGGGCAAGAGACCCAGTACTTC.

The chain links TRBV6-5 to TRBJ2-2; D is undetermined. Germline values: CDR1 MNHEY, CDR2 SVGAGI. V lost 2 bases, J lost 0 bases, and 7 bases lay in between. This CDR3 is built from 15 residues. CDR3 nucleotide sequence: TGTGCCAGCAGTTACAGCAATCCGAACACCGGGGAGCTGTTTTTT. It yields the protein CASSYSNPNTGELFF.

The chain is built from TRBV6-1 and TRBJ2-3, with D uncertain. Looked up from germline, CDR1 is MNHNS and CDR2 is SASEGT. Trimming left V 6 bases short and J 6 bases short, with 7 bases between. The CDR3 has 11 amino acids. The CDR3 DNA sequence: TGTGCCAGCAGCAGACTCGATACGCAGTATTTT. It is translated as CASSRLDTQYF.

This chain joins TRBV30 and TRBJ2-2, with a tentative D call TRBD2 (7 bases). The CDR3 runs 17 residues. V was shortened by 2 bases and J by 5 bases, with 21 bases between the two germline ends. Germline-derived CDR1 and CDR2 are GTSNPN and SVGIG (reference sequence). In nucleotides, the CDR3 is TGTGCCTGGAGTCCTAGAGGGGGGGGGAGAGGTACCGGGGAGCTGTTTTTT. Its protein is CAWSPRGGGRGTGELFF.

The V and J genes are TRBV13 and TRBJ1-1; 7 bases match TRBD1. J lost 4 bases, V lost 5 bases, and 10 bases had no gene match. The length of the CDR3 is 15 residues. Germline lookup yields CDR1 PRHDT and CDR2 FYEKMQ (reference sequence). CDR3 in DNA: TGTGCCAGCAGCCTAACCCCGACAGGGTTCACTGAAGCTTTCTTT. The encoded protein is CASSLTPTGFTEAFF.

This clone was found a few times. The CDR3 sequence: CASRALGQGAIYEQYF. Here the CDR3 DNA reads TGTGCCAGCAGGGCCCTCGGACAGGGGGCGATATACGAGCAGTACTTC. The genes are TRBV28 and TRBJ2-7; 11 bases fit TRBD1. The CDR3 is 16 residues long. In germline, CDR1 is MDHEN, CDR2 SYDVKM. Losses at the gene ends were 6 bases for V and 4 bases for J; bases not matched to a gene: 11.

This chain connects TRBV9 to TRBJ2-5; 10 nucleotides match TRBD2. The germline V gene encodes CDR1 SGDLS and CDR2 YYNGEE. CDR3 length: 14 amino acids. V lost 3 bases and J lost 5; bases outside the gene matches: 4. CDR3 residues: CASSASGGVETQYF. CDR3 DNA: TGTGCCAGCAGCGCTAGCGGGGGAGTGGAGACCCAGTACTTC.

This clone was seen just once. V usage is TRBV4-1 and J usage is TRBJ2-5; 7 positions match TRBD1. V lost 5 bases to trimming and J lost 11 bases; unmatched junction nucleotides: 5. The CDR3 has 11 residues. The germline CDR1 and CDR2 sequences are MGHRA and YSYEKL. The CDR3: CASSYRGEQYF. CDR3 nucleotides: TGCGCCAGCAGCTACAGGGGTGAGCAGTACTTC.

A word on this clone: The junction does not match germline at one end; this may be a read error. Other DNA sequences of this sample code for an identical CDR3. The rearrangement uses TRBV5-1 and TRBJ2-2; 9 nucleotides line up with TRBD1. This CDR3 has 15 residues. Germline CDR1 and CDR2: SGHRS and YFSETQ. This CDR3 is CASSSRTGDTGELFF. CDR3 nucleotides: TGCGCCAGCAGCTCTCGGACAGGGGACACCGGGGAACTGTTTTTT.

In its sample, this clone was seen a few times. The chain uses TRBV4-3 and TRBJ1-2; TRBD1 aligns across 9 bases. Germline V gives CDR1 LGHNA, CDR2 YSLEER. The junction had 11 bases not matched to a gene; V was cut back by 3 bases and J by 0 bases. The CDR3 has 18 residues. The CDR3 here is CASSQKTGGNLANYGYTF. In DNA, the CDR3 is TGCGCCAGCAGCCAGAAGACAGGGGGGAACCTAGCTAACTATGGCTACACCTTC.

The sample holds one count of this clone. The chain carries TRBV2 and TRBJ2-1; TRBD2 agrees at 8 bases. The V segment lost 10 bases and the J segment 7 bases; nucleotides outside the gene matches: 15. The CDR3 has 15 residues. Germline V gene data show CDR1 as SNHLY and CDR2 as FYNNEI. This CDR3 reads CATYGGAGGRNEQFF. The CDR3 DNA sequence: TGTGCCACCTACGGGGGCGCGGGAGGCAGGAATGAGCAGTTCTTC.

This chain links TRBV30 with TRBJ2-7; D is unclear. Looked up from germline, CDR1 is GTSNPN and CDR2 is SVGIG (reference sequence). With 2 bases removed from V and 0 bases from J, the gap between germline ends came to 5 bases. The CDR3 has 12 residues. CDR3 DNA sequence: TGTGCCTGGAGTCCTAGCTCCTACGAGCAGTACTTC. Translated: CAWSPSSYEQYF.

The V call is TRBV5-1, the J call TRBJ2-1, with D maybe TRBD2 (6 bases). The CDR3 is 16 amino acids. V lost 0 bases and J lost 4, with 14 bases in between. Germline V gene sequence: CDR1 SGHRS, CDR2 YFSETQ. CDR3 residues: CASSLGLGPGYNEQFF. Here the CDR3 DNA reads TGCGCCAGCAGCTTGGGACTAGGTCCCGGGTACAATGAGCAGTTCTTC.

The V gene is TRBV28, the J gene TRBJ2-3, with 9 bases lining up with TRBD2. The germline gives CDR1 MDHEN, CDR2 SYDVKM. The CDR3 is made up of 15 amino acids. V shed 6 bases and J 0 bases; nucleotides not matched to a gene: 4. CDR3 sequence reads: CASRRTSASTDTQYF. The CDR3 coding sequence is TGTGCCAGCAGGCGGACTAGCGCGAGCACAGATACGCAGTATTTT.

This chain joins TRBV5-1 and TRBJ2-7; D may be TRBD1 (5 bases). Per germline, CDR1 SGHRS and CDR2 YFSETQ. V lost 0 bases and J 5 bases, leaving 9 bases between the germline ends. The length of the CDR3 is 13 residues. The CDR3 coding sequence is TGCGCCAGCAGCTTGGCAGGGTGGGACGAGCAGTACTTC. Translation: CASSLAGWDEQYF.

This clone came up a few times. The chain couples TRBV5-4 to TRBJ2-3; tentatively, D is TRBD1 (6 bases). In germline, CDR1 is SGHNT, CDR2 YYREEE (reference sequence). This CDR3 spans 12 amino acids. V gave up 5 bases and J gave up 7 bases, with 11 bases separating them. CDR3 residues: CASRTQGYTQYF. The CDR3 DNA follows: TGTGCCAGCAGAACACAGGGTTATACGCAGTATTTT.

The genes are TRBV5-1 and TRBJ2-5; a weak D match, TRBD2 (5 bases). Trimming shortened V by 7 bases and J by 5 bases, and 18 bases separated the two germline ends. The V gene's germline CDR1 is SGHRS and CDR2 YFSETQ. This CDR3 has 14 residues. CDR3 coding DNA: TGCGCCAGCGGAAGAGCGCTAGCCGGGGAGACCCAGTACTTC. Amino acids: CASGRALAGETQYF. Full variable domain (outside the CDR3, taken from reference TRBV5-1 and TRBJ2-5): KAGVTQTPRYLIKTRGQQVTLSCSPISGHRSVSWYQQTPGQGLQFLFEYFSETQRNKGNFPGRFSGRQFSNSRSEMNVSTLELGDSALYLCASGRALAGETQYFGPGTRLLVL.

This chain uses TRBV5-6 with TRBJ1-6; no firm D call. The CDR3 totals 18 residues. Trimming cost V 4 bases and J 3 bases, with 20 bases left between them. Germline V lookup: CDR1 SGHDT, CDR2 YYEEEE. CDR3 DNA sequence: TGTGCCAGCAGCCGCTCTTTGGAGCCGAATTTCTATAATTCACCCCTCCACTTT. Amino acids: CASSRSLEPNFYNSPLHF.

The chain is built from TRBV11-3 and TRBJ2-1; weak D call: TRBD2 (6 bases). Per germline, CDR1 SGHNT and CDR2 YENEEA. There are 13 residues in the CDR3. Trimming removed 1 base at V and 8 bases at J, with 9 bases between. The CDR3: CASSLAGVDEQFF. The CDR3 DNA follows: TGTGCCAGCAGCTTAGCGGGAGTCGATGAGCAGTTCTTC.

Here the CDR3 reads CASSIGRADTGELFF. CDR3 DNA: TGTGCCAGTAGTATTGGCAGGGCGGACACCGGGGAGCTGTTTTTT. J is TRBJ2-2 and V is TRBV19, with D tentatively TRBD1 (5 bases). Trimming took 3 bases from V and 3 from J, leaving 11 bases between them. Germline assignment: CDR1 LNHDA and CDR2 SQIVND (reference sequence). This CDR3 contains 15 residues.

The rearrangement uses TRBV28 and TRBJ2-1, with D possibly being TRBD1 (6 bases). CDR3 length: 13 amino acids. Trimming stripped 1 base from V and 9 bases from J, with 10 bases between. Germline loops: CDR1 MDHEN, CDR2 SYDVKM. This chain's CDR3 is CASSLLRGGEQFF. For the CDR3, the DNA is TGTGCCAGCAGTTTATTAAGAGGGGGTGAGCAGTTCTTC.